This TCR beta chain is drawn from a study of blood T cell repertoires in COVID-19. In the study overall: The origin of the acute and convalescent COVID-19 samples was the United States, Italy and Spain. PBMCs, B-cell-depleted T cells, or T cells provided the cDNA or gDNA that made up the material.

Data came from immunoSEQ multiplex PCR; TCRdb stores just in-frame clones and leaves some out. The table records about 250,000 clones, more than 65% of them present only once. The CDR3 is 15 residues long. V trimming: 1 base; J trimming: 0 bases; junction bases outside the gene matches: 2. CDR1 SGHVS and CDR2 FNYEAQ come from the germline V gene. The rearrangement uses TRBV7-6 and TRBJ2-5, with TRBD2 matching over 7 bases. This TCR derives from a woman between 35 and 50 years old with active or convalescent COVID-19. Input material: peripheral blood. CDR3: CASSLGGTNQETQYF. The CDR3 DNA reads as TGTGCCAGCAGCTTAGGAGGGACTAACCAAGAGACCCAGTACTTC.